The clone carrying this TCR beta chain has just a few counts. What it binds is unknown. This CDR3 spans 13 amino acids. V gave up 4 bases and J gave up 5 bases, with 12 bases separating them. CDR1 and CDR2 (germline): SGHKS, YYEKEE (reference sequence). This record belongs to a study of T cell repertoires in cytomegalovirus infection. TCRdb re-called the reads with MiXCR, one entry per CDR3 protein. The data hold over 150,000 distinct CDR3 sequences, with 17% observed a single time. Study-level points and caveats: HLA-C-restricted CMV clonotypes gave the most frequent clonotype in two of eight donors. Adding up the frequency of public TCR beta families identified people who carried CMV plus the relevant HLA.

The V call is TRBV5-5, the J call TRBJ1-1; D unclear. Sample: CD8+ T cells from PBMCs. This TCR derives from a human donor in good health (CMV status not recorded). Some clones in this sample may be carry-over from other donors' samples. DNA of the CDR3: TGTGCCAGCAGCCCCCACTGGGGTACTGAAGCTTTCTTT. Amino acid sequence: CASSPHWGTEAFF.